A selection of T cell receptor beta chains follows, all from one sample in a study of glioma-infiltrating T cells after dendritic cell vaccination. Assay: immunoSEQ multiplex PCR; the TCRdb copy retains only in-frame clones and omits some. The table lists fewer than 75,000 clones, about 85% of them singletons. This specimen consisted of blood, obtained after dendritic cell vaccination. These receptors were collected from a human donor with glioblastoma. The CDR3 runs from the conserved cysteine through the conserved F or W. The order of the fields is V gene, D gene, clone size, J gene, CDR3 DNA, CDR3 protein. A D gene is named only where the DNA matches it firmly. Some rows mark clone size as missing; the rest say once, few, many or name a class of expanded clone.

v_call: TRBV11-2; d_call: .; clone_size: .; j_call: TRBJ1-2; cdr3_nt: TGTGCCAGCAGCTTAGAAGGGGTATCAGGTGGCTACACCTTC; cdr3_aa: CASSLEGVSGGYTF
v_call: TRBV4-1; d_call: .; clone_size: .; j_call: TRBJ2-2; cdr3_nt: TGCGCCAGCAGCCAAGAGGAAGCGGGGAACACCGGGGAGCTGTTTTTT; cdr3_aa: CASSQEEAGNTGELFF
v_call: TRBV11-3; d_call: .; clone_size: .; j_call: TRBJ2-7; cdr3_nt: TGTGCCAGCAGCTTAGGGGTGGGGGGTTTAATCTACGAGCAGTACTTC; cdr3_aa: CASSLGVGGLIYEQYF
v_call: TRBV7-9; d_call: .; clone_size: .; j_call: TRBJ1-1; cdr3_nt: TGTGCCAGCAGCCGACAGACGAACACTGAAGCTTTCTTT; cdr3_aa: CASSRQTNTEAFF
v_call: TRBV5-1; d_call: .; clone_size: .; j_call: TRBJ2-5; cdr3_nt: TGCGCCAGCAGCTTGTCGGGGCAAGGACAGCAAGAGACCCAGTACTTC; cdr3_aa: CASSLSGQGQQETQYF
v_call: TRBV4-1; d_call: .; clone_size: .; j_call: TRBJ2-2; cdr3_nt: TGCGCCAGCAGCCACCCCCTTCACACCGGGGAGCTGTTTTTT; cdr3_aa: CASSHPLHTGELFF
v_call: TRBV9; d_call: TRBD1; clone_size: few; j_call: TRBJ2-2; cdr3_nt: TGTGCCAGCAGCTTGACGGACAGGGGTGCGGGGGAGCTGTTTTTT; cdr3_aa: CASSLTDRGAGELFF
v_call: TRBV27; d_call: .; clone_size: .; j_call: TRBJ2-5; cdr3_nt: TGTGCCAGCAGTTTTAGGTCCGGGGAGACCCAGTACTTC; cdr3_aa: CASSFRSGETQYF
v_call: TRBV9; d_call: TRBD1; clone_size: .; j_call: TRBJ2-1; cdr3_nt: TGTGCCAGCAGCCTCTCGGGACAGGGGTACAATGAGCAGTTCTTC; cdr3_aa: CASSLSGQGYNEQFF
v_call: TRBV7-9; d_call: .; clone_size: .; j_call: TRBJ1-1; cdr3_nt: TGTGCCAGCAGCCTAAGCGCTGTGAACACTGAAGCTTTCTTT; cdr3_aa: CASSLSAVNTEAFF
v_call: TRBV30; d_call: TRBD1; clone_size: .; j_call: TRBJ1-1; cdr3_nt: TGTGCCTTGGACAGGGAGTCTATGAACACTGAAGCTTTCTTT; cdr3_aa: CALDRESMNTEAFF
v_call: TRBV5-5; d_call: .; clone_size: .; j_call: TRBJ1-1; cdr3_nt: TGTGCCAGCAGCTTAACCCGGGGAGAAATGAGCACTGAAGCTTTCTTT; cdr3_aa: CASSLTRGEMSTEAFF
v_call: TRBV7-8; d_call: TRBD2; clone_size: .; j_call: TRBJ2-1; cdr3_nt: TGTGCCAGCAGCCGCGGGGGAAGCTCCTACAATGAGCAGTTCTTC; cdr3_aa: CASSRGGSSYNEQFF
v_call: TRBV23-1; d_call: .; clone_size: .; j_call: TRBJ1-2; cdr3_nt: TGCGCCAGCAGTCAATCGTGGAGAGGGGGCTATGGCTACACCTTC; cdr3_aa: CASSQSWRGGYGYTF
v_call: TRBV9; d_call: TRBD2; clone_size: .; j_call: TRBJ2-3; cdr3_nt: TGTGCCAGCAGCGTAGATCTCGGGGGGGCAACAGATACGCAGTATTTT; cdr3_aa: CASSVDLGGATDTQYF
v_call: TRBV30; d_call: .; clone_size: .; j_call: TRBJ2-7; cdr3_nt: TGTGCCTGTTCCCAGGGCTACGAGCAGTACTTC; cdr3_aa: CACSQGYEQYF
v_call: TRBV28; d_call: .; clone_size: once; j_call: TRBJ1-4; cdr3_nt: TGTGCCAGCAGTTCTCCCTCCGGGGGAGGAAATGAAAAACTGTTTTTT; cdr3_aa: CASSSPSGGGNEKLFF
v_call: TRBV10-1; d_call: .; clone_size: .; j_call: TRBJ2-1; cdr3_nt: TGCGCCAGCAGCTTAGACAGGAACAATGAGCAGTTCTTC; cdr3_aa: CASSLDRNNEQFF
v_call: TRBV30; d_call: .; clone_size: .; j_call: TRBJ2-7; cdr3_nt: TGTGCCTGGAGTCCTAAATCCTACGAGCAGTACTTC; cdr3_aa: CAWSPKSYEQYF
v_call: TRBV15; d_call: TRBD1; clone_size: once; j_call: TRBJ2-7; cdr3_nt: TGTGCCACCAGCAGAGATCCTCCCGGGACAGGGTCCCACGAGCAGTACTTC; cdr3_aa: CATSRDPPGTGSHEQYF
v_call: TRBV4-3; d_call: .; clone_size: .; j_call: TRBJ2-7; cdr3_nt: TGCGCCAGCAGCCAACCGGACACGATCTACGAGCAGTACTTC; cdr3_aa: CASSQPDTIYEQYF
v_call: TRBV27; d_call: TRBD2; clone_size: .; j_call: TRBJ2-1; cdr3_nt: TGTGCCAGCAGTTCCGGGACTAGCCTCAATGAGCAGTTCTTC; cdr3_aa: CASSSGTSLNEQFF
v_call: TRBV6-5; d_call: TRBD1; clone_size: .; j_call: TRBJ2-7; cdr3_nt: TGTGCCAGCAGCAGGACAGGGGGCGAGCAGTACTTC; cdr3_aa: CASSRTGGEQYF
v_call: TRBV9; d_call: TRBD2; clone_size: .; j_call: TRBJ2-1; cdr3_nt: TGTGCCAGCAGCGAGAGCGGGGGACATTACAATGAGCAGTTCTTC; cdr3_aa: CASSESGGHYNEQFF
v_call: TRBV19; d_call: TRBD1; clone_size: .; j_call: TRBJ2-5; cdr3_nt: TGTGCCAGTAGTCTCCGACAGGGGGCCCAGTACTTC; cdr3_aa: CASSLRQGAQYF
v_call: TRBV5-1; d_call: .; clone_size: .; j_call: TRBJ2-2; cdr3_nt: TGCGCCAGCAGCTTGGATAGGGGCCGGGTTCGGAACACCGGGGAGCTGTTTTTT; cdr3_aa: CASSLDRGRVRNTGELFF
v_call: TRBV6-5; d_call: TRBD1; clone_size: .; j_call: TRBJ2-1; cdr3_nt: TGTGCCAGCAGCCAGGGACAGGTTACCTACAATGAGCAGTTCTTC; cdr3_aa: CASSQGQVTYNEQFF
v_call: TRBV19; d_call: .; clone_size: .; j_call: TRBJ1-3; cdr3_nt: TGTGCCAGTAGGCCGGGAAACTCTGGAAACACCATATATTTT; cdr3_aa: CASRPGNSGNTIYF
v_call: TRBV5-4; d_call: .; clone_size: once; j_call: TRBJ2-5; cdr3_nt: TGTGCCAGCAGCTTGTCGGGGGAGACCCAGTACTTC; cdr3_aa: CASSLSGETQYF
v_call: TRBV11-3; d_call: TRBD1; clone_size: .; j_call: TRBJ2-7; cdr3_nt: TGTGCCAGCAGCTACCGGACAGGGGCCTCCTACGAGCAGTACTTC; cdr3_aa: CASSYRTGASYEQYF
v_call: TRBV9; d_call: .; clone_size: .; j_call: TRBJ2-2; cdr3_nt: TGTGCCAGCAGCGTAGGGGTCGGACTTGACACCGGGGAGCTGTTTTTT; cdr3_aa: CASSVGVGLDTGELFF
v_call: TRBV6-5; d_call: TRBD1; clone_size: .; j_call: TRBJ2-7; cdr3_nt: TGTGCCAGCAGCTCCGGGACAGAGGTCTACGAGCAGTACTTC; cdr3_aa: CASSSGTEVYEQYF
v_call: TRBV2; d_call: TRBD1; clone_size: .; j_call: TRBJ1-5; cdr3_nt: TGTGCCAGCAGTGGGGGACAGGGGTTACATCAGCCCCAGCATTTT; cdr3_aa: CASSGGQGLHQPQHF
v_call: TRBV28; d_call: .; clone_size: .; j_call: TRBJ2-1; cdr3_nt: TGTGCCTCCAACGGGGTAGGATCCTACAATGAGCAGTTCTTC; cdr3_aa: CASNGVGSYNEQFF
v_call: TRBV27; d_call: TRBD1; clone_size: .; j_call: TRBJ1-5; cdr3_nt: TGTGCCAGCAGTTTATTCGGGACAGGGAAATTAAATCAGCCCCAGCATTTT; cdr3_aa: CASSLFGTGKLNQPQHF
v_call: TRBV19; d_call: .; clone_size: .; j_call: TRBJ2-5; cdr3_nt: TGTGCCAGTAGTTTTCGAGAGACCCAGTACTTC; cdr3_aa: CASSFRETQYF
v_call: TRBV29-1; d_call: .; clone_size: .; j_call: TRBJ2-3; cdr3_nt: TGCAGCGTTGACCCCTTAGCGATTAGCACAGATACGCAGTATTTT; cdr3_aa: CSVDPLAISTDTQYF
v_call: TRBV28; d_call: .; clone_size: .; j_call: TRBJ1-2; cdr3_nt: TGTGCCAGCAGTCCCAGGGTTCATGGCTACACCTTC; cdr3_aa: CASSPRVHGYTF
v_call: TRBV4-3; d_call: .; clone_size: .; j_call: TRBJ2-2; cdr3_nt: TGCGCCAGCAGCCAAGGACAGGGAGGAACCGGGGAGCTGTTTTTT; cdr3_aa: CASSQGQGGTGELFF
v_call: TRBV11-3; d_call: .; clone_size: .; j_call: TRBJ2-3; cdr3_nt: TGTGCCATCTCTAGCGAGATTAGCACAGATACGCAGTATTTT; cdr3_aa: CAISSEISTDTQYF
v_call: TRBV5-6; d_call: TRBD1; clone_size: once; j_call: TRBJ2-7; cdr3_nt: TGTGCCAGCAGCTTCGGGACAGGGGGCGCCTACGAGCAGTACTTC; cdr3_aa: CASSFGTGGAYEQYF
v_call: TRBV19; d_call: .; clone_size: few; j_call: TRBJ2-7; cdr3_nt: TGTGCCAGTAGTATAGGGTTAGCCTACGAGCAGTACTTC; cdr3_aa: CASSIGLAYEQYF
v_call: TRBV19; d_call: .; clone_size: .; j_call: TRBJ1-2; cdr3_nt: TGTGCCAGTAGTGGCACGGCGGTGAGCTATGGCTACACCTTC; cdr3_aa: CASSGTAVSYGYTF
v_call: TRBV5-1; d_call: .; clone_size: .; j_call: TRBJ2-7; cdr3_nt: TGCGCCAGCAGTTCAGACAGCTCCTACGAGCAGTACTTC; cdr3_aa: CASSSDSSYEQYF
v_call: TRBV11-3; d_call: TRBD2; clone_size: .; j_call: TRBJ2-5; cdr3_nt: TGTGCCAGCACCGGACTAGCGGGGGGAACACAAGAGACCCAGTACTTC; cdr3_aa: CASTGLAGGTQETQYF
v_call: TRBV29-1; d_call: TRBD1; clone_size: .; j_call: TRBJ2-3; cdr3_nt: TGCAGCGTTTGTAGTGACAGGGGCACAGATACGCAGTATTTT; cdr3_aa: CSVCSDRGTDTQYF
v_call: TRBV5-1; d_call: .; clone_size: .; j_call: TRBJ1-2; cdr3_nt: TGCGCCAGCAGCTTGAGTGCCGGGAACTATGGCTACACCTTC; cdr3_aa: CASSLSAGNYGYTF
v_call: TRBV6-5; d_call: .; clone_size: .; j_call: TRBJ2-3; cdr3_nt: TGTGCCAGCAGTTACCGGAGAAGCACAGATACGCAGTATTTT; cdr3_aa: CASSYRRSTDTQYF
v_call: TRBV9; d_call: TRBD1; clone_size: .; j_call: TRBJ2-7; cdr3_nt: TGTGCCAGCAGCCCACCAGGGGGAAGGGCCCCCTACGAGCAGTACTTC; cdr3_aa: CASSPPGGRAPYEQYF
v_call: TRBV7-9; d_call: .; clone_size: few; j_call: TRBJ2-1; cdr3_nt: TGTGCCAGCAGCTCCCCCGGGAATGAGCAGTTCTTC; cdr3_aa: CASSSPGNEQFF
v_call: TRBV5-6; d_call: TRBD2; clone_size: .; j_call: TRBJ2-5; cdr3_nt: TGTGCCAGCAGCGGGGGGGGTGTCCAAGAGACCCAGTACTTC; cdr3_aa: CASSGGGVQETQYF
v_call: TRBV7-7; d_call: TRBD1; clone_size: .; j_call: TRBJ2-7; cdr3_nt: TGTGCTAGCGCGCCGGGGACAGGGAGTTCCTACGAGCAGTACTTC; cdr3_aa: CASAPGTGSSYEQYF
v_call: TRBV5-1; d_call: TRBD1; clone_size: .; j_call: TRBJ2-1; cdr3_nt: TGCGCCAGCAGCCGAGGACAGGGGACGCCAAAATACAATGAGCAGTTCTTC; cdr3_aa: CASSRGQGTPKYNEQFF
v_call: TRBV29-1; d_call: .; clone_size: .; j_call: TRBJ1-2; cdr3_nt: TGCAGCGCCCGACAAACAGCAGGCTATGGCTACACCTTC; cdr3_aa: CSARQTAGYGYTF
v_call: TRBV7-2; d_call: TRBD1; clone_size: once; j_call: TRBJ1-2; cdr3_nt: TGTGCCAGCAGCTTAGAGGGACAGGGAACTTATGGCTACACCTTC; cdr3_aa: CASSLEGQGTYGYTF